This TCR beta chain was identified during a study of cytomegalovirus exposure and HLA in healthy donors. Overall study context: An earlier analysis identified 120 million or so unique TCR beta sequences in about 179 million T cells.

Points from the study as a whole: Likely technical artifact: a cluster of highly shared sequence variants. A later analysis reportedly found fewer N-insertions in an Asian-associated ancestry cluster than the roughly 670-donor mean.

The PCR was carried out with 60 Vbeta primers and 13 Jbeta primers. Using immunoSEQ multiplex PCR, the repertoire was profiled, and TCRdb retains in-frame clones only, with some absent. The sample yields under 150,000 clones, 70% to 85% seen once. Notes on this clone: Its target is not known.

This TCR was sampled from a boy aged 2 to 10 in good health and CMV-seronegative. Source material: PBMCs.

In DNA form, the CDR3 reads TGCGCCAGCAGCCCCGCCCGTGGAGGAGGGAACACTGAAGCTTTCTTT. Translating it yields CASSPARGGGNTEAFF. The genes are TRBV4-1 and TRBJ1-1; D not resolved. The ends were cut back, 4 bases at V and 1 base at J, with 16 bases in the middle. This CDR3 is built from 16 residues. The germline V gene has CDR1 MGHRA and CDR2 YSYEKL.